This T cell receptor beta chain was observed in a study of regulatory T cells in long-lasting Graves disease. Across the study: Disease was considered persistent Graves' disease after over 5 years of antithyroid drugs (with positive TSH receptor antibodies).

Time point: persistent/refractory GD, antithyroid drugs over 5 years with positive TRAb. Extracted RNA from PBMCs served as the source of the TCR library. Combining iRepertoire HTBI primers with Arm-PCR of CDR3 regions, the authors built TCR beta libraries. TCRdb processed the multiplex PCR reads anew with MiXCR; each CDR3 protein has one entry. The repertoire holds fewer than 400,000 distinct CDR3 sequences, with 15% to 20% as singletons. Study-wide results and limits: Lower TCR diversity characterized persistent Graves' patients relative to newly diagnosed patients. It was peripheral blood alone, not thyroid tissue, that was studied. It was in persistent disease that TRBV28, TRBJ1-2 and TRBJ2-5 were favored.

V dropped 4 bases and J dropped 6 bases, with 14 bases sitting between them. The CDR3 runs to 14 residues. From germline, CDR1 is SGHRS and CDR2 YFSETQ. There are many counts of this clonotype. What it recognizes is unknown. The input for sequencing was peripheral blood mononuclear cells (PBMCs), taken when the disease was refractory, from a patient treated with antithyroid drugs. This TCR was sampled from a female donor with Graves disease. This chain connects TRBV5-1 to TRBJ1-5; TRBD1 is a possible D gene (5 bases). In nucleotides, the CDR3 is TGCGCCAGCAGCCTAGGGGAAGGCTCTCAGCCCCAGCATTTT. This codes for CASSLGEGSQPQHF.